Described below is a single T cell receptor (beta chain) sequence and its context. The antigen this receptor binds is unknown. No base-level quality is on record; no much larger clone is a single base apart. The data were obtained in a study of blood T cell repertoires in COVID-19 (dated by TCRdb to the early 2020s). At the level of the whole study: Samples from collaborators originated in the United States, Italy and Spain and spanned both the acute and convalescent phases of COVID-19. The prospective study material was composed of cDNA or gDNA derived from T cells, B-cell-depleted T cells, or PBMCs. The dataset comprised deeply sampled blood TCRbeta repertoires from subjects exposed to, actively infected with, or recovered from COVID-19. The repertoires were released in a freely available public database meant as a resource for research on the immune response to SARS-CoV-2. The samples were drawn from the first 160 participants of the ongoing ImmuneRACE study and from 950 to 1,500 subjects provided by 6 global collaborators. Nearly every sample came with metadata listing a de-identified subject ID, COVID-19 status, age in years and sex. Where available, HLA class I and class II types were taken from metadata supplied by the sample provider and were not determined by assay-based typing.

Study-wide findings and limitations: Clinical and demographic metadata were provided uncurated, with the amount varying by source and participant.

V is cut back by 5 bases and J by 4 bases, with 10 bases in the junction unmatched. Sequences SGHDT (CDR1) and YYEEEE (CDR2) are obtained from the germline V gene. The CDR3 covers 15 residues, taking in both the cysteine and the phenylalanine. The retained sequence is limited to the CDR3, 45 bases, with the frame set at the first base. The collaborating institutions used their own protocols to collect whole blood in K2EDTA tubes. For TCRbeta analysis, collaborators shipped samples in one of three forms: frozen whole blood, isolated PBMCs, or DNA extracted from either of those sample types. TCRbeta CDR3 regions were amplified from genomic DNA by means of the immunoSEQ Assay, a bias-controlled multiplex PCR. The authors processed their data as follows. The number of nucleated cells in each sample was estimated by amplification of reference gene primers within the assay. Sequence reads were collapsed and filtered to measure the absolute abundance of every unique TCRbeta CDR3 rearrangement. For each sample, productive Simpson clonality was calculated as the square root of Simpson's diversity index across productive rearrangements. TCRdb holds this immuneACCESS table with in-frame rearrangements only. Some clones are missing; in checked studies, unresolved V genes explain under half, and the rest has no known cause. From that table come the V and J calls and clone size; the DNA was used to work out D and trimming. This sample has more than 250,000 clones in its table, and almost 85% of those were observed once. Approximately 5.1% of the sample rests with the top ten.

Sequenced sample: peripheral blood. The chain is assembled from TRBV5-6 and TRBJ2-7; TRBD1 aligns with 9 central bases. The sequence derives from a man aged 45-60 years with active or convalescent COVID-19. The nucleotide sequence is given as TGTGCCAGCAGTCATTTAGGGACAGGGCGGTACGAGCAGTACTTC. It encodes CASSHLGTGRYEQYF. This CDR3, with the reference TRBV5-6 and TRBJ2-7 proteins standing in past its ends, gives the full variable domain DAGVTQSPTHLIKTRGQQVTLRCSPKSGHDTVSWYQQALGQGPQFIFQYYEEEERQRGNFPDRFSGHQFPNYSSELNVNALLLGDSALYLCASSHLGTGRYEQYFGPGTRLTVT.